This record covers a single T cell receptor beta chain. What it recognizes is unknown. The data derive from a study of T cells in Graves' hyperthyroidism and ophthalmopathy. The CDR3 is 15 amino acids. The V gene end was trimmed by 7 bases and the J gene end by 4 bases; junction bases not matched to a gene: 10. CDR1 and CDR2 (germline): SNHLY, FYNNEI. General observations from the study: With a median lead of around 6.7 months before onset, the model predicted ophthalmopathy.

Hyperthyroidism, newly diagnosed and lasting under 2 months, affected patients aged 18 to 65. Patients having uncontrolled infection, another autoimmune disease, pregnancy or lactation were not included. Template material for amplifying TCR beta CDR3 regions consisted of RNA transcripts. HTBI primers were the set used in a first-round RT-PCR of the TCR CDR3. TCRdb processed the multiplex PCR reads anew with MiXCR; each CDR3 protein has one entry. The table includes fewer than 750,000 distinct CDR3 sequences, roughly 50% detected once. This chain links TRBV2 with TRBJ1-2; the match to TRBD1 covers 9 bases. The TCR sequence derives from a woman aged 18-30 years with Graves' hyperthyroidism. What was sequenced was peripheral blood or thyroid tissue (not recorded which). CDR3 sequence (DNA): TGTGCCAGCACTCGGACAGGGGAATTTATCTATGGCTACACCTTC. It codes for CASTRTGEFIYGYTF.